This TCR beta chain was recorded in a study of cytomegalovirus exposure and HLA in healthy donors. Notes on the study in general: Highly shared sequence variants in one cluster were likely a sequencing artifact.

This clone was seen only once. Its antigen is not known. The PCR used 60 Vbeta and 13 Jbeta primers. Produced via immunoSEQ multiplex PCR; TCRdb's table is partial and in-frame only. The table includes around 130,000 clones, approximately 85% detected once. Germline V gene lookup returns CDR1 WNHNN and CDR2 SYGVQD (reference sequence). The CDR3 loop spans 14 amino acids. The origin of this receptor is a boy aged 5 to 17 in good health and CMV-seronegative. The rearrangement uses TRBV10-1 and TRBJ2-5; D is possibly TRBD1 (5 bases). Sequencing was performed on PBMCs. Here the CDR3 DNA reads TGCGCAGCACGAACAGGCGCTTTACAAGAGACCCAGTACTTC. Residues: CAARTGALQETQYF.